The rows below give T cell receptor beta chains drawn from one sample of a study of blood T cell repertoires in COVID-19. The data were produced by immunoSEQ multiplex PCR, yet TCRdb's version contains in-frame clones alone and is incomplete. The sample lists about 230,000 clones; around 84% were seen once. The sequencing input was peripheral blood. These receptor sequences come from a man aged 35 to 55 with acute or convalescent COVID-19. Both conserved end residues are part of each CDR3. The size of a clone is reported for some rows only, either as once, few or many, or as a class for expanded clones.

>TRBV9|NA
CASSAEGLAGGASYNEQFF
>TRBV5-1|NA
CASSRTEMNTEAFF
>TRBV7-7|few
CASSAGYGGVGELFF
>TRBV5-1|NA
CASSIDRGHEQYF
>TRBV24-1|NA
CATSNNRGPETQYF
>TRBV5-4|NA
CASSLSADRSGNTIYF
>TRBV3-1/TRBV3-2|NA
CASSQAVANYGYTF
>TRBV7-3|once
CASSLRQGGNTEAFF
>TRBV7-2|NA
CASSLQLGRGNSPLHF
>TRBV14|NA
CASSQDAGKGEKLFF
>TRBV5-4|NA
CASSPGQFRPLHF
>TRBV28|NA
CASSLIGQGYSQPQHF
>TRBV19|NA
CASSMGLADSDTQYF
>TRBV19|NA
CASSLRGGNGYTF
>TRBV7-2|NA
CASSLGGDRRSYGYTF
>TRBV12-5|NA
CASGTGTAGSYEQYF
>TRBV10-3|NA
CAISKTSGSRYNEQFF